This entry is about one T cell receptor beta chain. Its antigen specificity is not known. For every CD8+ T cell subset, under 350,000 cells were flow-sorted straight into RLT lysis buffer, and each subset was sorted in triplicate. Naive CD8+ T cells were defined stringently as CD45RO-CCR7+CD27+CD95- to exclude memory contaminants. Peripheral blood mononuclear cells were isolated from buffy coats using standard density gradient centrifugation. A FACSAria III was used to flow-sort naive CXCR3-negative and CXCR3-positive CD8+ T cells. An RNeasy Mini Kit was used to extract total RNA from the sorted cells. Reads for this sample came from a NextSeq 550. The Human TCR Profiling Kit (MiLaboratory) was used to prepare UMI-labeled 5' RACE TRB cDNA libraries. The full amount of extracted RNA was used for cDNA synthesis, and the full amount of resulting cDNA was used for PCR amplification. Libraries were prepared in parallel with an identical number of PCR cycles. As for the authors' bioinformatics: With a requirement of at least two reads per UMI, MIGEC and MiXCR extracted about 50,000 +/- 10,000 unique UMI-labeled TRB cDNA molecules per library. On average, roughly 40,000 +/- 10,000 functional in-frame TRB CDR3 nucleotide clonotypes lacking stop codons were found per library. After each sample was downsampled to 5000 UMI-labeled TRB molecules, VDJtools was used to calculate diversity metrics such as normalized Shannon-Wiener and Chao1. For the central five CDR3 residues, VDJtools calculated physicochemical properties weighted by clonotype size, namely interaction energy, strength, volume and Kidera factor 4. One entry per CDR3 protein sequence results from the TCRdb reprocessing of the reads, with DNA left out. The V and J calls were not made by the authors but by TCRdb's processing. The sample's clone listing holds about 58,000 distinct CDR3 sequences. The ten largest clones take up approximately 0.45% of the sample.

The entry originates in a study of CXCR3-negative and CXCR3-positive naive CD8 T cells (dated by TCRdb to the late 2010s). Looking at the study overall: Around 140 million TRB reads were obtained in total, roughly 1.5 +/- 0.3 million reads per library. Diversity and physicochemical repertoire analyses were performed on some eleven donors pooled from two independent experiments. TRBV-TRBJ cluster analysis included naive subsets from roughly 5 donors and memory cells from 3 donors. The research as a whole found: Similar TRBV-TRBJ usage was shown by naive CXCR3-negative and CXCR3-positive cells from the same donor, whereas distinct patterns were shown by memory cells. Compared with CXCR3-negative naive cells, CXCR3-positive naive cells had TRB CDR3s with higher hydrophobicity (lower Kidera factor 4), lower energy, and higher strength and volume indices. Because surface CD5, which has been linked to self-reactivity in mice, was comparable between naive subsets, TCR interaction strength was also inferred from TRB CDR3 physicochemical properties. Both naive subsets had comparably high repertoire diversity, while memory CD8+ T cells had much lower repertoire diversity. Freshly isolated PBMCs were used for most assays because CXCR3 expression went down partially after cryopreservation.

The CDR3, from cysteine to phenylalanine, totals 16 residues. The protein alone is recorded here. CDR1 and CDR2 were assigned from the germline V gene as SGHRS and YFSETQ. The specimen sequenced was naive CXCR3- CD8+ T cells from blood. The cell subset or site label of this sample denotes: CD45RO-CCR7+CD27+CD95- naive CD8+ T cells lacking CXCR3 (TNR3-). The chain employs TRBV5-1 and TRBJ2-7; the TRBD2 assignment by TCRdb is unverifiable without DNA. The source of this sequence is a human donor in good health. Some clones in this sample may be carry-over from other donors' samples. The CDR3 region reads CASSLETSGFGYEQYF.